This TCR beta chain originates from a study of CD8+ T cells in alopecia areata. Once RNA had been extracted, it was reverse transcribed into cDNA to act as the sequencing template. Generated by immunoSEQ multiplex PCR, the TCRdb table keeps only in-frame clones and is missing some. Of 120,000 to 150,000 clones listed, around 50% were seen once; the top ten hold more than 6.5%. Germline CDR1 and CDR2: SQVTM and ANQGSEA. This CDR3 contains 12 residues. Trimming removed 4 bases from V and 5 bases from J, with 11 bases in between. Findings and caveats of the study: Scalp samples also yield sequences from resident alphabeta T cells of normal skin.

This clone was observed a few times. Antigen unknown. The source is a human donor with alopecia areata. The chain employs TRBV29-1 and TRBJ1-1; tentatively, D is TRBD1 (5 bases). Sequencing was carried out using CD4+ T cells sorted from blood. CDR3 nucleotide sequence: TGCAGCGTTGGGTCGCAGGGTACTGAAGCTTTCTTT. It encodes CSVGSQGTEAFF.